Listed here are 27 T cell receptor beta chains from one sample, sequenced in a study of beta chain features in type 1 diabetes. General study points: Researchers report that Type 1 diabetes patients had moderately but significantly shorter TCRB CDR3s across all four CD4+ subsets.

Their target antigens are unknown. Expressed TCRB transcripts were sequenced, since all the RNA that had been isolated was reverse transcribed. Assay: immunoSEQ multiplex PCR; the TCRdb copy retains only in-frame clones and omits some. The sample has roughly 240,000 clones, 24% seen once. Sequencing was done on a sample of naive CD4+ T cells from blood. Source of these receptors: a woman younger than 45 with type 1 diabetes.

This clone was observed a handful of times. The chain joins TRBV6-1 to TRBJ2-3; D call uncertain. Germline CDR1 reads MNHNS; CDR2 reads SASEGT. The CDR3 extends over 12 amino acids. V was pared by 8 bases and J by 0 bases, with 6 bases between. The CDR3 sequence is CASLTSTDTQYF. The CDR3 coding sequence is TGTGCCAGCCTGACTAGCACAGATACGCAGTATTTT.

This clone has a handful of counts. This chain links TRBV13 with TRBJ2-3; D ambiguous. The CDR3 consists of 13 residues. Germline CDR1 is PRHDT and CDR2 is FYEKMQ (reference sequence). V was trimmed by 3 bases and J by 4 bases, leaving 8 bases between them. The CDR3 sequence: CASSFSLSDTQYF. Written as DNA, the CDR3 is TGTGCCAGCAGCTTCTCTTTGTCAGATACGCAGTATTTT.

The table lists this clone with a few counts. This rearrangement joins TRBV29-1 to TRBJ1-3; 8 bases match TRBD1. Trimming at V came to 0 bases and at J to 0 bases, leaving 4 bases not matched to a gene. This CDR3 spans 16 amino acids. Germline V gene data show CDR1 as SQVTM and CDR2 as ANQGSEA. As DNA, the CDR3 is TGCAGCGTTGAAGAGTGGGACAGGTCCTCTGGAAACACCATATATTTT. Encoded protein: CSVEEWDRSSGNTIYF. Full variable domain (remainder filled in from reference TRBV29-1 and TRBJ1-3): SAVISQKPSRDICQRGTSLTIQCQVDSQVTMMFWYRQQPGQSLTLIATANQGSEATYESGFVIDKFPISRPNLTFSTLTVSNMSPEDSSIYLCSVEEWDRSSGNTIYFGEGSWLTVV.

V is TRBV27 and J is TRBJ2-1; 7 positions match TRBD1. This CDR3 has 16 residues. Unmatched junction bases numbered 11, after V lost 5 bases and J lost 4 bases. Germline V lookup: CDR1 MNHEY, CDR2 SMNVEV (reference sequence). In DNA form, the CDR3 reads TGTGCCAGCAGTCCGTCTCGGGACAGATTATACAATGAGCAGTTCTTC. Encoded protein: CASSPSRDRLYNEQFF.

This clone was seen a handful of times. The rearrangement uses TRBV19 and TRBJ2-7; 10 bases match TRBD1. This CDR3 has 14 amino acids. V was pared by 3 bases and J by 2 bases, with 1 base of the junction left unmatched. Germline V gives CDR1 LNHDA, CDR2 SQIVND (reference sequence). The CDR3 spells CASSIGQGAYEQYF. The CDR3 region has the DNA TGTGCCAGTAGTATCGGACAGGGGGCCTACGAGCAGTACTTC.

V usage is TRBV10-3 and J usage is TRBJ2-5, with 10 nucleotides matching TRBD1. Germline CDR1 and CDR2: ENHRY and SYGVKD. The length of the CDR3 is 12 residues. The V gene end was trimmed by 10 bases and the J gene end by 3 bases; junction bases not matched to a gene: 2. CDR3 loop: CATGTGEETQYF. DNA of the CDR3: TGTGCCACAGGGACAGGGGAAGAGACCCAGTACTTC.

This clone has only a few counts. The rearrangement links TRBV15 to TRBJ2-7, with D maybe TRBD1 (6 bases). Trimming took off 1 base at V and 0 bases at J, with 7 bases between the two ends. The germline V gene encodes CDR1 LNHNV and CDR2 YYDKDF (reference sequence). This CDR3 is built from 14 residues. CDR3 DNA: TGTGCCACCAGCAGAGTGGACAGCTCCTACGAGCAGTACTTC. It is translated as CATSRVDSSYEQYF.

The rearrangement joins TRBV6-5 to TRBJ1-1, with a tentative D call TRBD1 (5 bases). Deletions cut 0 bases from V and 9 bases from J, with 11 bases between. The V gene's germline CDR1 is MNHEY and CDR2 SVGAGI. The CDR3 runs to 13 residues. CDR3 nucleotides: TGTGCCAGCAGTTACTCGTTAAACAGGCAAGCTTTCTTT. This codes for CASSYSLNRQAFF.

Only a few counts were recorded for this clone. V and J are TRBV30 and TRBJ2-7; D uncertain. This CDR3 has 11 residues. The V and J ends lost 3 bases and 2 bases respectively, with 5 bases between them. CDR1 is GTSNPN, CDR2 SVGIG, per germline (reference sequence). DNA of the CDR3: TGTGCCTGGAGCATAGCCTACGAGCAGTACTTC. Its protein is CAWSIAYEQYF.

The chain uses TRBV9 and TRBJ1-4; D might be TRBD1 (6 bases). Trimming took off 2 bases at V and 7 bases at J, with 18 bases between the two ends. CDR3 length: 16 residues. Germline CDR1 is SGDLS and CDR2 is YYNGEE. CDR3 loop: CASSVGAAGDVEKLFF. The CDR3 region has the DNA TGTGCCAGCAGCGTGGGAGCGGCAGGGGATGTTGAAAAACTGTTTTTT.

The rearrangement links TRBV11-2 to TRBJ2-3; 9 bases are a match to TRBD1. J lost 2 bases, V lost 1 base, and 4 bases had no gene match. Germline assignment: CDR1 SGHAT and CDR2 FQNNGV. The length of the CDR3 is 16 residues. DNA for the CDR3: TGTGCCAGCAGCTTAGGGACAGGGGCACACACAGATACGCAGTATTTT. This codes for CASSLGTGAHTDTQYF.

This clone came up a few times. The chain carries TRBV30 and TRBJ1-2; D not resolved. The germline V gene encodes CDR1 GTSNPN and CDR2 SVGIG (reference sequence). This CDR3 is 15 amino acids long. The ends were cut back, 0 bases at V and 6 bases at J, with 17 bases in the middle. The chain's CDR3 is CAWSVLSRSLDGYTF. The CDR3 DNA sequence: TGTGCCTGGAGTGTTCTTTCTCGGAGCCTGGATGGCTACACCTTC.

This clone was recorded a few times. This chain links TRBV6-1 with TRBJ2-7; 10 bases are a match to TRBD2. The J segment lost 3 bases and the V segment lost 6 bases, leaving 5 bases of the junction unmatched. CDR1 and CDR2 (germline): MNHNS, SASEGT. The CDR3 contains 14 residues. CDR3 in DNA: TGTGCCAGCAGCCCTGGGACTAGCGTCTACGAGCAGTACTTC. This translates into CASSPGTSVYEQYF.

The V call is TRBV2, the J call TRBJ2-7, with D maybe TRBD2 (6 bases). Germline V gene sequence: CDR1 SNHLY, CDR2 FYNNEI. This CDR3 region has 12 residues. CDR3 residues: CAGRIDNYEQYF. The DNA of the CDR3 is TGTGCGGGGAGGATTGATAACTACGAGCAGTACTTC.

Concerning this clone: Other DNA variants within this sample encode the same CDR3. This chain links TRBV30 with TRBJ2-2; 10 positions match TRBD1. V lost 3 bases, J lost 8 bases, and 3 bases stayed unmatched. Germline CDR1 reads GTSNPN; CDR2 reads SVGIG (reference sequence). The CDR3 spans 13 residues. CDR3 sequence: CAWSDRGRGELFF. The CDR3, as DNA: TGTGCCTGGAGCGACAGGGGGCGTGGGGAGCTGTTTTTT.

Remarks on this clone: Its ends do not fully match the called genes, so a read error is possible. The gene calls are TRBV7-7 and TRBJ2-3; TRBD1 aligns across 8 bases. Per germline, CDR1 SSHAT and CDR2 FNYEAQ (reference sequence). CDR3 length: 15 residues. The CDR3 nucleotides are TGTGCTAGCAGCGACGGGACAGGACCCACAGATACGCAGTATTTT. Translation gives CASSDGTGPTDTQYF.

This clone showed up just a few times. The rearrangement links TRBV15 to TRBJ2-2; possibly TRBD2 for D (6 bases). Looked up from germline, CDR1 is LNHNV and CDR2 is YYDKDF (reference sequence). Trimming shortened V by 0 bases and J by 7 bases, and 9 bases separated the two germline ends. The CDR3 consists of 14 residues. The CDR3 region has the DNA TGTGCCACCAGCAGAGACTTCGGGAGCGGGGAGCTGTTTTTT. As protein: CATSRDFGSGELFF.

The rearrangement links TRBV7-3 to TRBJ2-1; 13 bases align to TRBD2. V shed 5 bases and J 0 bases; nucleotides not matched to a gene: 16. The CDR3 is 21 residues long. Germline assignment: CDR1 SGHTA and CDR2 FQGTGA. The CDR3 nucleotides are TGTGCCAGCAGCCCCCGGACTAGCGGGAGTGATTTGAGGGGCTCCTACAATGAGCAGTTCTTC. Protein product: CASSPRTSGSDLRGSYNEQFF.

In its sample, this clone was seen a few times. The V and J genes are TRBV30 and TRBJ1-5, with a tentative D call TRBD1 (6 bases). Germline assignment: CDR1 GTSNPN and CDR2 SVGIG (reference sequence). The V end was cut by 0 bases, the J end by 5 bases, with 8 bases between. The CDR3 is 13 amino acids. The CDR3 DNA reads TGTGCCTGGAGTGTACAGGGTCATCAGCCCCAGCATTTT. Protein sequence: CAWSVQGHQPQHF.

This sequence joins TRBV19 and TRBJ1-2; 10 bases fit TRBD1. J lost 5 bases, V lost 4 bases, and 10 bases had no gene match. The germline gives CDR1 LNHDA, CDR2 SQIVND (reference sequence). This CDR3 region has 16 residues. CDR3 nucleotides: TGTGCCAGTAGTACCTCGGGACAGGGGTTTGGGTATGGCTACACCTTC. Protein: CASSTSGQGFGYGYTF. The entire variable domain, with the rest obtained from reference TRBV19 and TRBJ1-2, is as follows: DGGITQSPKYLFRKEGQNVTLSCEQNLNHDAMYWYRQDPGQGLRLIYYSQIVNDFQKGDIAEGYSVSREKKESFPLTVTSAQKNPTAFYLCASSTSGQGFGYGYTFGSGTRLTVV.

This clone was observed a few times. This chain connects TRBV29-1 to TRBJ2-7, with D possibly matching TRBD2 (6 bases). V lost 0 bases, J lost 2 bases, and 14 bases lay in between. Per germline, CDR1 SQVTM and CDR2 ANQGSEA. The CDR3 loop spans 15 amino acids. The CDR3 DNA reads as TGCAGCGTTGAAGATGGGCGGGACGGAACCTACGAGCAGTACTTC. Translating it yields CSVEDGRDGTYEQYF.

V and J are TRBV6-4 and TRBJ2-3, with unresolved D. CDR1 is MRHNA and CDR2 is SNTAGT in the germline V gene. The length of the CDR3 is 13 residues. V was cut by 6 bases and J by 10 bases, with 17 bases left in between. The CDR3 here is CASSPILGLPQYF. CDR3 coding DNA: TGTGCCAGCAGCCCTATCCTAGGTCTACCGCAGTATTTT.

The chain is built from TRBV30 and TRBJ1-1; D possibly corresponds to TRBD1 (6 bases). This CDR3 has 14 amino acids. Trimming removed 8 bases from V and 1 base from J, with 17 bases in between. The germline CDR1 and CDR2 sequences are GTSNPN and SVGIG (reference sequence). The CDR3: CAHRRGLGNTEAFF. In nucleotides, the CDR3 is TGTGCCCACAGAAGGGGGTTGGGGAACACTGAAGCTTTCTTT.

The J gene is TRBJ2-1, the V gene TRBV18; 11 bases are shared with TRBD2. The CDR3 is 15 amino acids. CDR1 is KGHSH and CDR2 is LQKENI in the germline V gene. V lost 6 bases and J lost 7; bases outside the gene matches: 8. The CDR3 nucleotides are TGTGCCAGCTCGAAAACTAGCGGGAGTTTTAATGAGCAGTTCTTC. It translates to CASSKTSGSFNEQFF.

This clone was found a few times. This chain uses TRBV30 with TRBJ1-2; D ambiguous. The V and J ends lost 5 bases and 0 bases respectively, with 7 bases between them. From germline, CDR1 is GTSNPN and CDR2 SVGIG (reference sequence). This CDR3 has 12 amino acids. CDR3 DNA: TGTGCCTGGGCAGACACTAACTATGGCTACACCTTC. Translated: CAWADTNYGYTF.

The chain employs TRBV27 and TRBJ2-1; 9 bases line up with TRBD2. The ends lost 5 bases at V and 3 bases at J; junction bases unmatched: 5. The germline V gene has CDR1 MNHEY and CDR2 SMNVEV (reference sequence). This CDR3 is built from 15 residues. CDR3 protein: CASSPGLAHYNEQFF. The DNA of the CDR3 is TGTGCCAGCAGTCCTGGACTAGCGCACTACAATGAGCAGTTCTTC.

This clone was detected a few times. The rearrangement joins TRBV29-1 to TRBJ2-7; 9 bases align to TRBD1. This CDR3 is 13 amino acids long. J gave up 6 bases and V 6 bases, and 9 bases lay outside the gene matches. Germline-derived CDR1 and CDR2 are SQVTM and ANQGSEA. The CDR3: CSVGQGSGGEQYF. DNA for the CDR3: TGCAGCGTGGGACAGGGCTCCGGGGGCGAGCAGTACTTC.